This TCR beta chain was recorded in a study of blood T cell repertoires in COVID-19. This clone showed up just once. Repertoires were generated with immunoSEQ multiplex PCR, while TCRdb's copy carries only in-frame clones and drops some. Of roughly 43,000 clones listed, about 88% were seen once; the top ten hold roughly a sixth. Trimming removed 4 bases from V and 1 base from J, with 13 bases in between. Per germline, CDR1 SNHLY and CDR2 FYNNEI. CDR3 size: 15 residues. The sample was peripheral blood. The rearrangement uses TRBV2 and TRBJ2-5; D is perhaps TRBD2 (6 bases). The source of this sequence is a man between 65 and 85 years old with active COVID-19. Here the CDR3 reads CASSVGRARQETQYF. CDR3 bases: TGTGCCAGCAGTGTCGGGAGAGCACGCCAAGAGACCCAGTACTTC.